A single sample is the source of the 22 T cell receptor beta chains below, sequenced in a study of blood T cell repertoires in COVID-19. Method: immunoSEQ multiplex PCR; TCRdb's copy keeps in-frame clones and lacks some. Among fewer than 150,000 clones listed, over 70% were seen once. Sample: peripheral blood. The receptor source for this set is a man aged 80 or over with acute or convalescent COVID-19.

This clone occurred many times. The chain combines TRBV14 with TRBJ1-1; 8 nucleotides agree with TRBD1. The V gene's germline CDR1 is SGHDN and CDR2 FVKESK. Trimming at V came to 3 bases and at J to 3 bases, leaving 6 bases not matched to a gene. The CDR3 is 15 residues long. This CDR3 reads CASSHRTGWDTEAFF. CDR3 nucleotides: TGTGCCAGCAGCCATAGGACAGGGTGGGACACTGAAGCTTTCTTT.

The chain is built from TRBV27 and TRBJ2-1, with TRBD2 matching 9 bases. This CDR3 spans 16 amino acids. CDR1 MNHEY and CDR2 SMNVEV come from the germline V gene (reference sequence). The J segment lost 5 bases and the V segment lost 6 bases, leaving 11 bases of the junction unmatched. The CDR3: CASRPGRAGGDNEQFF. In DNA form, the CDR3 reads TGTGCCAGCAGACCCGGCCGTGCGGGGGGGGACAATGAGCAGTTCTTC.

CDR3 protein: CSAWRGGSYTF. The CDR3 nucleotides are TGCAGTGCTTGGCGCGGAGGGAGCTACACCTTC. The chain combines TRBV20-1 with TRBJ1-2; D call uncertain. This CDR3 has 11 residues. Germline assignment: CDR1 DFQATT and CDR2 SNEGSKA (reference sequence). V lost 5 bases to trimming and J lost 9 bases, with 13 bases between them.

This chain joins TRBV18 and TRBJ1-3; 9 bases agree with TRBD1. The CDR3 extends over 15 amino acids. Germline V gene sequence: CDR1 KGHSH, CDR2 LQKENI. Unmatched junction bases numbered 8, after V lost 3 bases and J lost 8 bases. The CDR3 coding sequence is TGTGCCAGCTCACCTTCTGGGACAGGGCTATACACCATATATTTT. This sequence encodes CASSPSGTGLYTIYF.

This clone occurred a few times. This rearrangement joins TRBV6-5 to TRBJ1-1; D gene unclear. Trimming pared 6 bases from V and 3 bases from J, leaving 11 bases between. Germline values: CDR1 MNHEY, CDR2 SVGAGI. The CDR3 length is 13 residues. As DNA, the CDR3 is TGTGCCAGCAGCTATACCGTGGACACTGAAGCTTTCTTT. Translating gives CASSYTVDTEAFF.

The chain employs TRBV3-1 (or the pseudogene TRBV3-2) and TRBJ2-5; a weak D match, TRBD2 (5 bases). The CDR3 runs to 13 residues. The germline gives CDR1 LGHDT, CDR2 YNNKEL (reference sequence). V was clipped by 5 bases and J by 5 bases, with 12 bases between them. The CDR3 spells CASSTLGVETQYF. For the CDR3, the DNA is TGTGCCAGCAGCACACTCGGGGTTGAGACCCAGTACTTC.

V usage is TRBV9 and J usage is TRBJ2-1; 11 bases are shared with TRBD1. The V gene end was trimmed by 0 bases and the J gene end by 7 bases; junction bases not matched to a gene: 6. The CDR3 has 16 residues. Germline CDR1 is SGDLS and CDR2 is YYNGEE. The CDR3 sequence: CASSVERGQGVNEQFF. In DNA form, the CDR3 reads TGTGCCAGCAGCGTAGAGAGGGGACAGGGGGTGAATGAGCAGTTCTTC.

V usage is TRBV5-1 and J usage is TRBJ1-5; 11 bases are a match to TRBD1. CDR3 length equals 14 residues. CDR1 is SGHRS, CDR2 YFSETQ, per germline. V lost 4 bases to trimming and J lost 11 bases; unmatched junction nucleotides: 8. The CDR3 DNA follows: TGCGCCAGCAGCACCGGGACAGGGGGTGGAGCCCAGCATTTT. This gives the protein CASSTGTGGGAQHF.

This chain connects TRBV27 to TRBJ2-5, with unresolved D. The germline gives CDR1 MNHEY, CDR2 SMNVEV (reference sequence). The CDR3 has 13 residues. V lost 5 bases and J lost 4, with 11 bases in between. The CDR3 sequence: CASSPTFGETQYF. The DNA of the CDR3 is TGTGCCAGCAGTCCCACCTTCGGAGAGACCCAGTACTTC.

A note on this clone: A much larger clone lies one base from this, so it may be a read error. CDR3 DNA sequence: TGTGCCAGTCGGGACAGCTCCTACGAGCAGTACTTC. Protein sequence: CASRDSSYEQYF. The chain is built from TRBV6-5 and TRBJ2-7; the match to TRBD1 covers 7 bases. Germline V gives CDR1 MNHEY, CDR2 SVGAGI. Unmatched junction bases numbered 2, after V lost 9 bases and J lost 0 bases. The CDR3 has 12 residues.

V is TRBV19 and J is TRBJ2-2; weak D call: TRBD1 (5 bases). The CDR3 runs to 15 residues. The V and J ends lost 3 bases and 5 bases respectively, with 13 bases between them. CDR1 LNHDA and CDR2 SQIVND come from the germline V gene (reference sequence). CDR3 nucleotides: TGTGCCAGTAGTATGATCCAGGGTGGGACCGGGGAGCTGTTTTTT. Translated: CASSMIQGGTGELFF.

CDR3 amino acids: CAISETASGAYNEQFF. The DNA for the CDR3 is TGTGCCATCAGTGAGACCGCTAGCGGGGCCTACAATGAGCAGTTCTTC. The rearrangement uses TRBV10-3 and TRBJ2-1; 9 bases fit TRBD2. Germline trimming cut 2 bases from V and 2 bases from J; bases unmatched to any gene: 4. This CDR3 contains 16 residues. From germline, CDR1 is ENHRY and CDR2 SYGVKD.

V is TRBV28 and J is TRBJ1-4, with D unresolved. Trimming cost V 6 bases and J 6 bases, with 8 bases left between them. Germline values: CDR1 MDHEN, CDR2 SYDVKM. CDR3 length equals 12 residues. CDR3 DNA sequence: TGTGCCAGCAGACACCGGGATGAAAAACTGTTTTTT. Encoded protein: CASRHRDEKLFF. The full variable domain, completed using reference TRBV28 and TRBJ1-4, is DVKVTQSSRYLVKRTGEKVFLECVQDMDHENMFWYRQDPGLGLRLIYFSYDVKMKEKGDIPEGYSVSREKKERFSLILESASTNQTSMYLCASRHRDEKLFFGSGTQLSVL.

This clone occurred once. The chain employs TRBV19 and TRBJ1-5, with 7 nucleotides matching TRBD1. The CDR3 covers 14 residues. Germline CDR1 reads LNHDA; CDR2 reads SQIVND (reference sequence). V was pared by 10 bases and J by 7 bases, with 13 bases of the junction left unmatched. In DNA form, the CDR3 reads TGTGCCACCCAGGAAAACAGGGGTTACCAGCCCCAGCATTTT. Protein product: CATQENRGYQPQHF.

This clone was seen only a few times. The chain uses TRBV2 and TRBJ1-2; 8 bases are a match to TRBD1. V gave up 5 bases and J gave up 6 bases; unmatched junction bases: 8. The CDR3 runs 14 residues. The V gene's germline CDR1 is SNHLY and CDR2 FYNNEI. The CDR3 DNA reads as TGTGCCAGCAGTAAACAGGGGGGCTTGCATGGCTACACCTTC. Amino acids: CASSKQGGLHGYTF.

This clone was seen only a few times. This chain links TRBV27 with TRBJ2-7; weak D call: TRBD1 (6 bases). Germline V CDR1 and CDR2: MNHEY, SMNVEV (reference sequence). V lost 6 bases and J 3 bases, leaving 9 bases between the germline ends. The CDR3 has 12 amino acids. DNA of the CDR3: TGTGCCAGCAGCAGAGGGGGCTACGAGCAGTACTTC. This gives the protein CASSRGGYEQYF.

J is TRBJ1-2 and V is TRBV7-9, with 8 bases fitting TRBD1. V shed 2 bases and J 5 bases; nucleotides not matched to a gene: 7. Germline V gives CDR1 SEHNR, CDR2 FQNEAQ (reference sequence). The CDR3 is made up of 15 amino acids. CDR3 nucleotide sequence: TGTGCCAGCAGCTTAAGAGACAGGGGCCAGTATGGCTACACCTTC. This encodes CASSLRDRGQYGYTF.

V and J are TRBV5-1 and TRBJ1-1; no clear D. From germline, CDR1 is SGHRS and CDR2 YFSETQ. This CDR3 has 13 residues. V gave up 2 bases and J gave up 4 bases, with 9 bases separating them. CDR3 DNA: TGCGCCAGCAGCTTAAGCGTGGCCACTGAAGCTTTCTTT. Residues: CASSLSVATEAFF. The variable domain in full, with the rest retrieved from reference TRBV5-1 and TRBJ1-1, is KAGVTQTPRYLIKTRGQQVTLSCSPISGHRSVSWYQQTPGQGLQFLFEYFSETQRNKGNFPGRFSGRQFSNSRSEMNVSTLELGDSALYLCASSLSVATEAFFGQGTRLTVV.

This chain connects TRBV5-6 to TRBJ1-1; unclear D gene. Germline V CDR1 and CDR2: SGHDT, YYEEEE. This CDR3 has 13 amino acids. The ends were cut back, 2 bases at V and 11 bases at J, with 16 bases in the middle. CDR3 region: CASSLRSEWYAFF. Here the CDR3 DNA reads TGTGCCAGCAGCTTAAGGAGTGAGTGGTACGCTTTCTTT.

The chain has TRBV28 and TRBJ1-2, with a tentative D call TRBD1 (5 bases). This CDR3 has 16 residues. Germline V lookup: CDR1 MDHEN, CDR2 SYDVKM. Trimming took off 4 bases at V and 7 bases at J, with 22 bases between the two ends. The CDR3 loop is CASSSSRARSSSGYTF. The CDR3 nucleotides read TGTGCCAGCAGTTCTTCCAGGGCCCGGTCTTCAAGTGGCTACACCTTC.

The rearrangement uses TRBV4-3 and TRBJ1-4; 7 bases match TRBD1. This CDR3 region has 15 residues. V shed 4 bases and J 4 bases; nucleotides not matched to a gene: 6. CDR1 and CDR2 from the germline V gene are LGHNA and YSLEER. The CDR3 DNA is TGCGCCAGCAGCCCCGGACAGGTGTTTAATGAAAAACTGTTTTTT. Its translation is CASSPGQVFNEKLFF.

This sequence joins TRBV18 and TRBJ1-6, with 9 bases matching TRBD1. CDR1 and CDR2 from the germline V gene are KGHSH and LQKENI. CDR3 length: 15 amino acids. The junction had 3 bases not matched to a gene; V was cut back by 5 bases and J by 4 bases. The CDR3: CASSEQGAYNSPLHF. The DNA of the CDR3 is TGTGCCAGCTCAGAACAGGGGGCATATAATTCACCCCTCCACTTT. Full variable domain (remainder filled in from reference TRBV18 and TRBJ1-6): NAGVMQNPRHLVRRRGQEARLRCSPMKGHSHVYWYRQLPEEGLKFMVYLQKENIIDESGMPKERFSAEFPKEGPSILRIQQVVRGDSAAYFCASSEQGAYNSPLHFGNGTRLTVT.